These 30 T cell receptor beta chains originate from one sample sequenced in a study of T cell clonality in common variable immunodeficiency. General study findings and limits: Common variable immunodeficiency TCR beta sequences reportedly had fewer deletions and N-nucleotide insertions.

The assay was immunoSEQ multiplex PCR, and TCRdb's table has in-frame clones only and misses some. The sample was found to contain 3,100 or so clones, and every one recurs. The antigens these receptors bind are not known. Sequences were obtained from peripheral blood mononuclear cells. The receptor set was obtained from a human donor with common variable immunodeficiency.

Details on this clone: Read data end 3 residues before the CDR3 end; the end is taken from the germline J gene. The genes are TRBV7-9 and TRBJ1-3, with unresolved D. This CDR3 has 14 amino acids. V was pared by 2 bases and J by 4 bases, with 9 bases between. CDR1 SEHNR and CDR2 FQNEAQ come from the germline V gene (reference sequence). The CDR3 sequence is CASSLTETGNTIYF. Incomplete CDR3 DNA: TGTGCCAGCAGCTTAACTGAAACGGGAAACACC.

Concerning this clone: The read ends 3 residues early relative to the CDR3; the germline J gene fills the gap. The chain carries TRBV7-6 and TRBJ2-7; 11 bases align to TRBD1. The length of the CDR3 is 15 residues. The germline V gene encodes CDR1 SGHVS and CDR2 FNYEAQ. With V trimmed by 4 bases and J by 2 bases, 4 bases remained unmatched. CDR3 DNA (partial): TGTGCCAGCAGCTCAGGACAGGGGGCCCCCTACGAG. Translation: CASSSGQGAPYE. The whole CDR3 is CASSSGQGAPYEQYF.

To note about this clone: The read is 3 residues too short to cover the CDR3 end, so that end is filled in from the germline J gene. This chain links TRBV18 with TRBJ1-3; D remains unclear. V was pared by 2 bases and J by 4 bases, with 24 bases between. Germline assignment: CDR1 KGHSH and CDR2 LQKENI. The CDR3 has 19 amino acids. The CDR3: CASSPSASARWRAGNTIYF. Incomplete CDR3 DNA: TGTGCCAGCTCACCATCGGCCTCTGCAAGGTGGAGGGCCGGAAACACC.

This clone was seen only a few times. The CDR3 is cut off 3 residues early in the read; its end comes from the germline J gene. The rearrangement uses TRBV13 and TRBJ1-1; D may be TRBD1 (6 bases). This CDR3 region has 13 residues. V lost 5 bases, J lost 7 bases, and 14 bases lay in between. Germline CDR1 PRHDT, CDR2 FYEKMQ (reference sequence). The sequenced CDR3 bases are TGTGCCAGCAGCCTACAGGGATGGCGTGAA. Protein: CASSLQGWRE. In full, the CDR3 reads CASSLQGWREAFF.

Concerning this clone itself: The CDR3 goes on 3 residues after the read ends, and that part is filled in from the germline J gene. J is TRBJ1-6 and V is TRBV30, with D hard to call. Per germline, CDR1 GTSNPN and CDR2 SVGIG (reference sequence). This CDR3 spans 13 amino acids. V gave up 4 bases and J gave up 8 bases, with 12 bases separating them. The chain's CDR3 is CAWKPYRDSPLHF. The covered CDR3 bases are TGTGCCTGGAAACCCTATAGAGATTCACCC.

About this clone itself: The read stops 3 residues short of the end of the CDR3; the missing end is completed from the germline J gene. The V and J genes are TRBV19 and TRBJ2-6, with D possibly TRBD1 on 6 matching bases. V shed 7 bases and J shed 4 bases, with 14 bases lying between them. Germline V gene data show CDR1 as LNHDA and CDR2 as SQIVND (reference sequence). The CDR3 is 15 residues long. The chain's CDR3 is CASTETGFGANVLTF. CDR3 bases read: TGTGCCAGTACCGAAACAGGGTTCGGGGCCAACGTC.

This clone was counted only a few times. The CDR3 extends 3 residues past the end of the read, so its final part is completed from the germline J gene. The rearrangement uses TRBV7-6 and TRBJ2-5; 7 bases match TRBD1. Germline V gives CDR1 SGHVS, CDR2 FNYEAQ. This CDR3 has 14 residues. The sequenced part of the CDR3 DNA is TGTGCCAGCAGCCGGGACAGCCGTGGGGTTACC. Its protein is CASSRDSRGVT. From start to end, the CDR3 is CASSRDSRGVTQYF. The whole variable domain, filled in from reference TRBV7-6 and TRBJ2-5, reads GAGVSQSPRYKVTKRGQDVALRCDPISGHVSLYWYRQALGQGPEFLTYFNYEAQQDKSGLPNDRFSAERPEGSISTLTIQRTEQRDSAMYRCASSRDSRGVTQYFGPGTRLLVL.

The part of the CDR3 DNA that was read is TGTGCCAGCAGAACAGGGGCCCCTGCT. Residues: CASRTGAPA. The full CDR3 sequence reads CASRTGAPAAFF. The gene calls are TRBV2 and TRBJ1-1; 7 positions match TRBD1. The read ends 3 residues before the CDR3 terminus; that terminus is restored from the germline J gene. The CDR3 is 12 amino acids. CDR1 is SNHLY, CDR2 FYNNEI, per germline.

This clone came up a few times. Incomplete CDR3 DNA: TGTGCCAGCAGCCCCGGCGGGGGGTCTAATCAGCCC. This translates into CASSPGGGSNQP. The whole CDR3 is CASSPGGGSNQPQHF. V usage is TRBV7-9 and J usage is TRBJ1-5; D may be TRBD1 (5 bases). The DNA ends 3 residues before the CDR3 does, and the rest of the CDR3 is filled in from the germline J gene. V dropped 5 bases and J dropped 4 bases, with 15 bases sitting between them. Germline CDR1 SEHNR, CDR2 FQNEAQ (reference sequence). This CDR3 has 15 residues.

Incomplete CDR3 DNA: TGTGCCAGCAGTGATCTGGTTATCACATCTGGGGCCAACGTC. It specifies CASSDLVITSGANV. The complete CDR3 sequence is CASSDLVITSGANVLTF. This rearrangement joins TRBV2 to TRBJ2-6; no reliable D call. The read halts 3 residues ahead of the CDR3 end, with the missing end drawn from the germline J gene. The germline V gene encodes CDR1 SNHLY and CDR2 FYNNEI. Trimming cost V 3 bases and J 1 base, with 13 bases left between them. The CDR3 has 17 residues.

Of note for this clone: The observed sequence ends 3 residues before the CDR3 terminus, with the missing tail filled in from the germline J gene. The V gene is TRBV19, the J gene TRBJ1-5; 12 nucleotides match TRBD1. Germline V gene lookup returns CDR1 LNHDA and CDR2 SQIVND (reference sequence). The junction had 6 bases not matched to a gene; V was cut back by 1 base and J by 5 bases. This CDR3 is built from 17 residues. The sequenced part of the CDR3 DNA is TGTGCCAGTAGTATAGTGGGGACAGGGGGCGAGTATCAGCCC. The encoded protein is CASSIVGTGGEYQP. In full, the CDR3 reads CASSIVGTGGEYQPQHF. Full variable domain (missing parts from reference TRBV19 and TRBJ1-5): DGGITQSPKYLFRKEGQNVTLSCEQNLNHDAMYWYRQDPGQGLRLIYYSQIVNDFQKGDIAEGYSVSREKKESFPLTVTSAQKNPTAFYLCASSIVGTGGEYQPQHFGDGTRLSIL.

CDR3 DNA (partial): TGTGCCAGCAGCCCAAGAGGCGGGGGGGCCCCAGATACG. It yields the protein CASSPRGGGAPDT. The full CDR3 reads CASSPRGGGAPDTQYF. The chain recombines TRBV7-3 with TRBJ2-3; 9 bases fit TRBD2. The read ends 3 residues early relative to the CDR3; the germline J gene fills the gap. Germline CDR1 SGHTA, CDR2 FQGTGA. The CDR3 totals 16 residues. V trimming: 5 bases; J trimming: 4 bases; junction bases outside the gene matches: 10.

As to this clone: The read terminates 3 residues before the CDR3 end, so the remaining end is supplied by the germline J gene. The V and J genes are TRBV18 and TRBJ1-4; D not certain. This CDR3 contains 15 residues. The V gene's germline CDR1 is KGHSH and CDR2 LQKENI. Trimming shortened V by 1 base and J by 5 bases, and 11 bases separated the two germline ends. CDR3 DNA, as far as it was read: TGTGCCAGCTCACCACGTTACAGCCCAAATGAAAAA. Translated: CASSPRYSPNEK. The entire CDR3 protein is CASSPRYSPNEKLFF.

This clone was found a few times. The CDR3 extends 3 residues past the end of the read, so its final part is completed from the germline J gene. V gene TRBV19 combines with J gene TRBJ2-4; D possibly matches TRBD1 or TRBD2 (5 bases each). Germline CDR1 is LNHDA and CDR2 is SQIVND (reference sequence). V was shortened by 0 bases and J by 9 bases, with 21 bases between the two germline ends. The CDR3 is 17 residues long. This CDR3 reads CASSIDALRGAKFIQYF. Partial CDR3 DNA: TGTGCCAGTAGTATAGATGCATTGAGGGGAGCGAAATTCATT.

This clone was counted many times. From the germline J gene comes the end of the CDR3, since the read stops 3 residues before it. The J gene is TRBJ2-2, the V gene TRBV28, with D possibly matching TRBD1 (6 bases). The V end was cut by 3 bases, the J end by 2 bases, with 16 bases between. Germline values: CDR1 MDHEN, CDR2 SYDVKM. CDR3 length equals 17 residues. The DNA read from the CDR3 is TGTGCCAGCAGTTTTTTCCCCGGGACACCTAACACCGGGGAG. This translates into CASSFFPGTPNTGE. The entire CDR3 protein is CASSFFPGTPNTGELFF.

The table lists this clone with a few counts. The CDR3 goes on 3 residues after the read ends, and that part is filled in from the germline J gene. This chain connects TRBV7-2 to TRBJ2-2, with 12 bases that match TRBD2. The CDR3 loop spans 15 amino acids. The junction had 1 base not matched to a gene; V was cut back by 5 bases and J by 3 bases. In germline, CDR1 is SGHTA, CDR2 FQGNSA. The part of the CDR3 DNA that was read is TGTGCCAGCAGCCGACTAGCGGGGGACACCGGGGAG. Protein: CASSRLAGDTGE. The CDR3 in its entirety is CASSRLAGDTGELFF.

Turning to this clone: The read terminates 3 residues before the CDR3 end, so the remaining end is supplied by the germline J gene. The J gene is TRBJ2-2, the V gene TRBV18; D tentatively reads TRBD1 or TRBD2 (6 bases each). Germline CDR1 reads KGHSH; CDR2 reads LQKENI. The CDR3 length is 19 residues. Trimming removed 5 bases at V and 0 bases at J, with 22 bases between. CDR3 amino acids: CASSFPTGRGGPNTGELFF. CDR3 DNA, as far as it was read: TGTGCCAGCTCATTCCCGACAGGCCGGGGAGGTCCGAACACCGGGGAG.

Points on this clone: Read coverage stops 3 residues before the CDR3 terminus; the germline J gene supplies the remainder. This chain connects TRBV19 to TRBJ2-5; the D gene is possibly TRBD1 (6 bases). V was shortened by 4 bases and J by 5 bases, with 11 bases between the two germline ends. In germline, CDR1 is LNHDA, CDR2 SQIVND (reference sequence). The CDR3 is made up of 13 amino acids. CDR3 DNA, as far as it was read: TGTGCCAGTAGTAGAACAGGGAGCGAGACC. It encodes CASSRTGSET. The CDR3 in full is CASSRTGSETQYF. Combining the CDR3 with reference TRBV19 and TRBJ2-5 gives the whole variable domain DGGITQSPKYLFRKEGQNVTLSCEQNLNHDAMYWYRQDPGQGLRLIYYSQIVNDFQKGDIAEGYSVSREKKESFPLTVTSAQKNPTAFYLCASSRTGSETQYFGPGTRLLVL.

This clone was recorded at least ten times. The observed sequence ends 3 residues before the CDR3 terminus, with the missing tail filled in from the germline J gene. The genes are TRBV20-1 and TRBJ2-1; D uncertain. The CDR3 has 12 residues. Germline CDR1 DFQATT, CDR2 SNEGSKA (reference sequence). Deletions cut 0 bases from V and 3 bases from J, with 3 bases between. The CDR3 spells CSARDSYNEQFF. Incomplete CDR3 DNA: TGCAGTGCTAGAGACAGCTACAATGAG.

This clone was observed a few times. The CDR3 is cut off 3 residues early in the read; its end comes from the germline J gene. This chain links TRBV2 with TRBJ2-1; TRBD2 aligns across 10 bases. Per germline, CDR1 SNHLY and CDR2 FYNNEI. J gave up 5 bases and V 2 bases, and 6 bases lay outside the gene matches. This CDR3 spans 16 amino acids. The CDR3 bases that were read are TGTGCCAGCAGTGAAACTCCCAGCGGGGGGGACAATGAG. Translated: CASSETPSGGDNE. The CDR3 as a whole reads CASSETPSGGDNEQFF.

About this clone: Sequencing ends 3 residues short of the CDR3 end; the germline J gene provides the rest. The V gene is TRBV29-1, the J gene TRBJ2-3, with TRBD2 matching 8 bases. The CDR3 runs to 15 residues. V lost 7 bases to trimming and J lost 2 bases; unmatched junction nucleotides: 11. Germline lookup yields CDR1 SQVTM and CDR2 ANQGSEA. The CDR3 is CSASRTSRTTDTQYF. The sequenced part of the CDR3 DNA is TGCAGCGCCTCACGGACTAGCCGCACCACAGATACG.

Details on this clone: The junction does not match germline at one end; this may be a read error. The observed sequence ends 3 residues before the CDR3 terminus, with the missing tail filled in from the germline J gene. The J gene is TRBJ1-1, the V gene TRBV7-7; D gene uncertain. The CDR3 spans 13 residues. Germline lookup yields CDR1 SSHAT and CDR2 FNYEAQ (reference sequence). Incomplete CDR3 DNA: TGTGCTAGCAGTTTTAACGTGCGCACTGAA. Translating it yields CASSFNVRTE. The whole CDR3 reads CASSFNVRTEAFF.

This clone was seen ten or more times. From the germline J gene comes the end of the CDR3, since the read stops 3 residues before it. V gene TRBV18 combines with J gene TRBJ1-6; maybe TRBD1 (6 bases). Germline loops: CDR1 KGHSH, CDR2 LQKENI. The CDR3 covers 13 residues. Trimming shortened V by 4 bases and J by 6 bases, and 7 bases separated the two germline ends. This chain's CDR3 is CASSQGVNSPLHF. CDR3 bases read: TGTGCCAGCTCACAGGGGGTTAATTCACCC. Combining the CDR3 with reference TRBV18 and TRBJ1-6 gives the whole variable domain NAGVMQNPRHLVRRRGQEARLRCSPMKGHSHVYWYRQLPEEGLKFMVYLQKENIIDESGMPKERFSAEFPKEGPSILRIQQVVRGDSAAYFCASSQGVNSPLHFGNGTRLTVT.

Of note for this clone: The observed sequence ends 3 residues before the CDR3 terminus, with the missing tail filled in from the germline J gene. J is TRBJ1-5 and V is TRBV5-1; maybe TRBD1 (5 bases). The CDR3 sequence is 15 residues long. The V end was cut by 0 bases, the J end by 4 bases, with 11 bases between. Germline V gene data show CDR1 as SGHRS and CDR2 as YFSETQ. This chain's CDR3 is CASSLGDLPNQPQHF. The sequenced part of the CDR3 DNA is TGCGCCAGCAGCTTGGGGGACTTACCGAATCAGCCC.

This clone was found many times. The read stops 3 residues short of the end of the CDR3; the missing end is completed from the germline J gene. The V and J genes are TRBV28 and TRBJ2-7; the D gene could be TRBD1 or TRBD2 (6 bases each). The CDR3 is 15 amino acids. V was clipped by 3 bases and J by 3 bases, with 15 bases between them. The V gene's germline CDR1 is MDHEN and CDR2 SYDVKM. CDR3 region: CASSFYREVLYEQYF. The covered CDR3 bases are TGTGCCAGCAGTTTTTACAGGGAGGTCCTCTACGAG.

Only a few counts were recorded for this clone. The sequenced fragment ends 3 residues before the CDR3 boundary, so the rest is inferred from the germline J gene. This rearrangement joins TRBV18 to TRBJ2-7; no definite D call. Germline values: CDR1 KGHSH, CDR2 LQKENI. Trimming cost V 2 bases and J 2 bases, with 4 bases left between them. The CDR3 loop spans 12 amino acids. CDR3 bases read: TGTGCCAGCTCACCAAGCACCTACGAG. Translation gives CASSPSTYE. The whole CDR3 sequence is CASSPSTYEQYF. Complete variable domain (other parts from reference TRBV18 and TRBJ2-7): NAGVMQNPRHLVRRRGQEARLRCSPMKGHSHVYWYRQLPEEGLKFMVYLQKENIIDESGMPKERFSAEFPKEGPSILRIQQVVRGDSAAYFCASSPSTYEQYFGPGTRLTVT.

This clone occurred a few times. The read comes to an end 3 residues before the CDR3 does, leaving the germline J gene to fill in the end. This rearrangement joins TRBV7-9 to TRBJ1-5; no reliable D call. CDR3 length: 15 residues. Deletions cut 1 base from V and 2 bases from J, with 9 bases between. Germline V gives CDR1 SEHNR, CDR2 FQNEAQ (reference sequence). The CDR3 here is CASSLDLPGNQPQHF. The DNA read from the CDR3 is TGTGCCAGCAGCTTAGATCTACCTGGCAATCAGCCC.

Ten or more counts support this clone. Read sequence stops 3 residues before the CDR3 end, and the germline J gene provides the missing end. The chain carries TRBV20-1 and TRBJ2-5; D not resolved. The germline V and J ends were trimmed by 3 bases and 2 bases, with 4 bases remaining between them. Germline V gene sequence: CDR1 DFQATT, CDR2 SNEGSKA (reference sequence). The CDR3 runs 11 residues. CDR3 sequence: CSASQQETQYF. The sequenced part of the CDR3 DNA is TGCAGTGCTAGCCAACAAGAGACC.

Of note for this clone: Read sequence stops 3 residues before the CDR3 end, and the germline J gene provides the missing end. The V and J genes are TRBV11-3 and TRBJ1-1; 7 bases fit TRBD1. The CDR3 has 12 residues. Germline CDR1 reads SGHNT; CDR2 reads YENEEA. The CDR3 bases that were read are TGTGCCAGCAGCAAAGACAGGGAAGAA. This translates into CASSKDREE. The whole CDR3 reads CASSKDREEAFF.

This clone was seen a handful of times. The read ends 3 residues shy of where the CDR3 ends; the end is completed using the germline J gene. The V and J genes are TRBV7-9 and TRBJ1-1; D ambiguous. The CDR3 length is 13 residues. The V end was cut by 3 bases, the J end by 4 bases, with 9 bases between. CDR1 is SEHNR, CDR2 FQNEAQ, per germline (reference sequence). The CDR3 bases that were read are TGTGCCAGCAGCTTCCACACCAGCACTGAA. Its protein product is CASSFHTSTE. The whole CDR3 sequence is CASSFHTSTEAFF.